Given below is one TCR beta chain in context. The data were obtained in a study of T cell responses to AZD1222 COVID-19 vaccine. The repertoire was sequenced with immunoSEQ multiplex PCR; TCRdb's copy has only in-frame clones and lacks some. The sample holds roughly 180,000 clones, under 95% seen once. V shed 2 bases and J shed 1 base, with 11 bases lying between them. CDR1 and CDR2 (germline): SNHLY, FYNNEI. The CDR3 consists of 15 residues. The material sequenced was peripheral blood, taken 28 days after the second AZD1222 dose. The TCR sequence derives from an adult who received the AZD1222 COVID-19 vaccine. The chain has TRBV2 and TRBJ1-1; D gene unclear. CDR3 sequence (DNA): TGTGCCAGCAGTGAACATGGTCAGAGGAACACTGAAGCTTTCTTT. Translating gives CASSEHGQRNTEAFF. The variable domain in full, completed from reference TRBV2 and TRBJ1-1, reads EPEVTQTPSHQVTQMGQEVILRCVPISNHLYFYWYRQILGQKVEFLVSFYNNEISEKSEIFDDQFSVERPDGSNFTLKIRSTKLEDSAMYFCASSEHGQRNTEAFFGQGTRLTVV.